Sequencing of this T cell receptor beta chain was carried out in a study of T cells after yellow fever vaccination. The CDR3 covers 16 residues. Germline V gene sequence: CDR1 SGHTA, CDR2 FQGNSA. The trim removed 3 bases at V and 8 bases at J, leaving 15 bases unmatched. This clonotype was detected only a few times. TCRdb analysed the 5' RACE reads with MiXCR anew, one entry per CDR3 protein. Of approximately 330,000 distinct CDR3 sequences in the sample, roughly 3.9% were seen once. The chain carries TRBV7-2 and TRBJ1-1; 7 nucleotides match TRBD1. The origin of this receptor is a young man who received the YFV17D yellow fever vaccine. The specimen was PBMCs, collected 5 days after the yellow fever booster vaccination. The CDR3, as DNA: TGTGCCAGCAGCTTTTGGGACAGCATCGGTCGTTTCGAAGCTTTCTTT. This codes for CASSFWDSIGRFEAFF.